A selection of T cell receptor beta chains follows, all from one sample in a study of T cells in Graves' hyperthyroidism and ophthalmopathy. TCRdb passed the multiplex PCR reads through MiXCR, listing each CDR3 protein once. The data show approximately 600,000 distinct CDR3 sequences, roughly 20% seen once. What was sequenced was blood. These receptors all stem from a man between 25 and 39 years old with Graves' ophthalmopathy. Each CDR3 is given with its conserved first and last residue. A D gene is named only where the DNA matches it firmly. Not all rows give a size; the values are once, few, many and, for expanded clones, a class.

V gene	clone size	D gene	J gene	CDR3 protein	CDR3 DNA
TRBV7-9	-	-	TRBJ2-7	CASSLGAVEVEQYF	TGTGCCAGCAGCTTAGGGGCGGTCGAGGTCGAGCAGTACTTC
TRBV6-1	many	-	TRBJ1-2	CASEMEGTNYGYTF	TGTGCCAGCGAAATGGAGGGGACTAACTATGGCTACACCTTC
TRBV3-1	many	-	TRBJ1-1	CASSPRQSRTEAFF	TGTGCCAGCAGCCCCCGACAGAGCCGGACTGAAGCTTTCTTT
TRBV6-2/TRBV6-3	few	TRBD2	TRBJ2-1	CASSSNVFSGSMEGDEQFF	TGTGCCAGCAGCTCAAACGTGTTTAGCGGGAGTATGGAAGGCGATGAGCAGTTCTTC
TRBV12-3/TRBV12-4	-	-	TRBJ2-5	CASWAGVQETQYF	TGTGCCAGTTGGGCAGGGGTGCAAGAGACCCAGTACTTC
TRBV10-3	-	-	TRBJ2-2	CAISEQTGNTGELFF	TGTGCCATCAGTGAACAGACAGGGAACACCGGGGAGCTGTTTTTT
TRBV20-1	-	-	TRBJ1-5	CSARDGFFQPQHF	TGCAGTGCTAGAGATGGGTTTTTTCAGCCCCAGCATTTT
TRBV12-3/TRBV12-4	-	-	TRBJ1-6	CASSLRENSPLHF	TGTGCCAGCAGTTTACGGGAGAATTCACCCCTCCACTTT
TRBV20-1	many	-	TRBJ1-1	CSAGESMNTEAFF	TGCAGTGCCGGGGAATCCATGAACACTGAAGCTTTCTTT
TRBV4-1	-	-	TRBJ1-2	CASSQGTLRGYTF	TGCGCCAGCAGCCAAGGCACACTCCGCGGCTACACCTTC
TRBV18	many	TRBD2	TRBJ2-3	CASLTGRADDTQYF	TGTGCCAGCTTGACCGGGAGGGCCGACGATACGCAGTATTTT
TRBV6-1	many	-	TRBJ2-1	CASNPRRESVGYNEQFF	TGTGCCAGCAACCCCCGCCGTGAGTCAGTGGGCTACAATGAGCAGTTCTTC
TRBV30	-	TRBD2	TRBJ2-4	CALGLAGYIQYF	TGTGCCTTGGGACTAGCGGGATACATTCAGTACTTC
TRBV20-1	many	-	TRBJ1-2	CSAKPEGWSYGYTF	TGCAGTGCTAAGCCCGAGGGGTGGAGCTATGGCTACACCTTC
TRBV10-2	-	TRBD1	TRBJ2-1	CARQGAANFNEQFF	TGCGCCAGACAGGGGGCGGCAAATTTCAATGAGCAGTTCTTC
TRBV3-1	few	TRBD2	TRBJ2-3	CASSQQAGGVDTQYF	TGTGCCAGCAGCCAGCAAGCGGGAGGGGTAGATACGCAGTATTTT
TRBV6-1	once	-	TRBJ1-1	CASSEEGKNTGAFF	TGTGCCAGCAGTGAAGAAGGGAAGAACACTGGAGCTTTCTTT
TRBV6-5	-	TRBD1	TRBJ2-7	CASSYSKGSGTGGTYEQYF	TGTGCCAGCAGTTACTCGAAAGGGTCAGGGACAGGGGGCACCTACGAGCAGTACTTC
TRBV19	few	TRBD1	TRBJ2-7	CASKDRQMPYEQYF	TGTGCCAGTAAGGACAGGCAGATGCCCTACGAGCAGTACTTC
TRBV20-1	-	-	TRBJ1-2	CSVGTPYGYTF	TGCAGTGTAGGGACACCTTATGGCTACACCTTC
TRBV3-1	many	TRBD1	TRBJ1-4	CASSQTTGIGGEKLFF	TGTGCCAGCAGCCAAACGACAGGGATTGGAGGAGAAAAACTGTTTTTT
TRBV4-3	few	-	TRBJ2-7	CASSQERLREQYF	TGCGCCAGCAGCCAAGAAAGGTTACGCGAGCAGTACTTC
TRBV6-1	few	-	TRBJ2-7	CASSERREQYF	TGTGCCAGCAGTGAAAGGCGCGAGCAGTACTTC
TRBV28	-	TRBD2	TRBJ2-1	CASSFVETSGTYNEQFF	TGTGCCAGCAGTTTTGTAGAGACTAGCGGGACGTACAATGAGCAGTTCTTC